This T cell receptor beta chain derives from a study of T-cell memory formation after mild COVID-19. Only a few counts were recorded for this clonotype. TCRdb processed the 5' RACE reads anew with MiXCR; each CDR3 protein has one entry. The profile shows 110,000 or so distinct CDR3 sequences, approximately 22% of them singletons. The receptor's source is a man in his late teens or twenties who had mild COVID-19 (a few samples of this study predate the infection). Cell type and time point are not known. Sequencing input: PBMCs or a T cell subset sorted from them (not recorded which).

CDR3 sequence: CASSLDPSGDEQYF. The CDR3 DNA sequence: TGTGCCAGCAGCTTAGACCCTAGCGGGGACGAGCAGTACTTC. The chain has TRBV7-6 and TRBJ2-7; the match to TRBD2 covers 9 bases. Germline V gene data show CDR1 as SGHVS and CDR2 as FNYEAQ. Unmatched junction bases numbered 3, after V lost 1 base and J lost 5 bases. The CDR3 covers 14 residues.